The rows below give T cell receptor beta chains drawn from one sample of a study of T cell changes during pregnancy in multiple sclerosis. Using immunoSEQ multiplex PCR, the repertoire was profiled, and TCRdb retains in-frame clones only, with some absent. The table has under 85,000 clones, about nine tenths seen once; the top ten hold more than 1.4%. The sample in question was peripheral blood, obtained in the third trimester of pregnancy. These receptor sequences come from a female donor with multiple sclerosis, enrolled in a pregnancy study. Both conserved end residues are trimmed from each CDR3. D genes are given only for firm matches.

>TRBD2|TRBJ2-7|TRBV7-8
ASSTFSTSSNYEQY
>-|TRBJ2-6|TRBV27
ASSRRRSSGANVLT
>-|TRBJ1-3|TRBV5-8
ASSLQWSSGNTIY
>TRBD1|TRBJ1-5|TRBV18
ASSTTPGAGTGGDRNQPQH
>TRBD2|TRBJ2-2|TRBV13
ASSLTSGSTGELF
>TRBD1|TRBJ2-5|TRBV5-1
ASSLGQGQETQY
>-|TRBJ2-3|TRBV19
ASSIGGGPTSWDTQY
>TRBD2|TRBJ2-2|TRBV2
ASFGGSPNTGELF
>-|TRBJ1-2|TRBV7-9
ASSPGRENGYT
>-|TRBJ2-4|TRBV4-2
ASSQDPEPGNIQY
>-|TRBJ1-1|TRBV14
ATSDSLNTEAF
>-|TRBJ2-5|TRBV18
ASSPVLGRFSETQY